The 19 T cell receptor beta chains presented below share a single source sample, sequenced in a study of Graves' ophthalmopathy and Graves' hyperthyroidism. RNA transcripts were the source from which TCR beta CDR3 regions were amplified. HTBI primers primed a first-round RT-PCR, and a second-round multiplex PCR followed. TCRdb re-called the multiplex PCR reads with MiXCR, one entry per CDR3 protein. The table includes about 740,000 distinct CDR3 sequences, around 40% detected once. The source material was peripheral blood. Source of these receptors: an adult man with Graves' ophthalmopathy.

J is TRBJ2-2 and V is TRBV20-1; D perhaps matches TRBD2 (5 bases). The germline CDR1 and CDR2 sequences are DFQATT and SNEGSKA (reference sequence). The V gene lost 4 bases and the J gene lost 1 base, with 7 bases spanning the gap. The CDR3 spans 13 residues. CDR3 sequence (DNA): TGCAGTGCTACAGCGGAGAACACCGGGGAGCTGTTTTTT. Its translation is CSATAENTGELFF.

The V gene is TRBV4-1, the J gene TRBJ1-2; D may be TRBD1 (5 bases). There are 16 residues in the CDR3. Germline values: CDR1 MGHRA, CDR2 YSYEKL. V was pared by 4 bases and J by 8 bases, with 23 bases between. CDR3 DNA sequence: TGCGCCAGCAGCCCCCGGCGGGGGGTTTCAGTCTACGGCTACACCTTC. Its protein product is CASSPRRGVSVYGYTF.

V gene TRBV10-3 combines with J gene TRBJ1-4; D gene unclear. The length of the CDR3 is 10 residues. Looked up from germline, CDR1 is ENHRY and CDR2 is SYGVKD. As DNA, the CDR3 is TGTACCAGCAGTTATGAAAAACTGTTTTTT. Translation: CTSSYEKLFF.

This chain connects TRBV15 to TRBJ2-3, with no clear D. Trimming took off 7 bases at V and 6 bases at J, with 8 bases between the two ends. The CDR3 sequence is 11 residues long. Germline CDR1 and CDR2: LNHNV and YYDKDF (reference sequence). The CDR3 sequence is CATKRWDTQYF. DNA of the CDR3: TGTGCCACCAAAAGGTGGGATACGCAGTATTTT.

This clonotype has just a few counts. The genes are TRBV13 and TRBJ1-1; possible D gene TRBD1, 5 bases. The CDR3 is made up of 11 amino acids. Per the germline V gene, CDR1 is PRHDT and CDR2 is FYEKMQ (reference sequence). Trimming took 0 bases from V and 11 from J, leaving 7 bases between them. The DNA of the CDR3 is TGTGCCAGCAGCTTAGGCAGGGAGGCTTTCTTT. Its protein is CASSLGREAFF.

The chain carries TRBV5-1 and TRBJ2-7, with 8 bases that match TRBD2. The CDR3 contains 15 residues. The germline V gene has CDR1 SGHRS and CDR2 YFSETQ. V lost 4 bases to trimming and J lost 6 bases; unmatched junction nucleotides: 12. The CDR3 is CASSKSGRPPTEQYF. The CDR3, as DNA: TGCGCCAGCAGCAAAAGCGGGAGACCCCCAACCGAGCAGTACTTC.

The genes are TRBV20-1 and TRBJ2-5, with 7 bases fitting TRBD1. Germline V gives CDR1 DFQATT, CDR2 SNEGSKA (reference sequence). The CDR3 is made up of 14 amino acids. V was pared by 6 bases and J by 5 bases, with 12 bases of the junction left unmatched. The CDR3 spells CSANRGVGRETQYF. The CDR3 coding sequence is TGCAGTGCCAACAGGGGTGTGGGGCGGGAGACCCAGTACTTC.

This clonotype was observed many times. The gene calls are TRBV10-1 and TRBJ2-7; 7 bases are a match to TRBD2. Looked up from germline, CDR1 is WNHNN and CDR2 is SYGVQD (reference sequence). Trimming at V came to 6 bases and at J to 2 bases, leaving 10 bases not matched to a gene. There are 15 residues in the CDR3. The chain's CDR3 is CASSRRAGLPYEQYF. CDR3 DNA sequence: TGCGCCAGCAGCCGAAGAGCGGGGCTACCCTACGAGCAGTACTTC.

The CDR3 here is CASSTHTETTIYEQYF. CDR3 nucleotide sequence: TGTGCCAGCAGTACCCATACAGAGACAACGATCTACGAGCAGTACTTC. The V and J genes are TRBV2 and TRBJ2-7; no clear D. With 5 bases removed from V and 3 bases from J, the gap between germline ends came to 20 bases. The germline V gene encodes CDR1 SNHLY and CDR2 FYNNEI. The CDR3 runs to 16 residues.

Regarding this clonotype: This clone may be a read error of a much larger clone one base away. This CDR3 is missing its conserved last phenylalanine or tryptophan, likely due to a read error. The chain links TRBV7-9 to TRBJ2-7; 9 bases align to TRBD1. Trimming at V came to 5 bases and at J to 3 bases, leaving 5 bases not matched to a gene. Germline V gene lookup returns CDR1 SEHNR and CDR2 FQNEAQ (reference sequence). This CDR3 has 14 residues. This CDR3 reads CASSHRTGDYEQYS. The CDR3 coding sequence is TGTGCCAGCAGCCATCGGACAGGGGACTACGAGCAGTACTCC.

For this clonotype: A much larger clone differs by one base, so this may be a read error. This chain connects TRBV10-3 to TRBJ2-7, with 7 bases fitting TRBD1. Germline loops: CDR1 ENHRY, CDR2 SYGVKD. The CDR3 loop spans 15 amino acids. CDR3 amino acids: CASSESTGPPYEQYF. Here the CDR3 DNA reads TGTGCCAGCAGTGAGTCGACAGGGCCCCCCTACGAGCAGTACTTC.

This clonotype has more than one count but fewer than ten. The rearrangement joins TRBV7-9 to TRBJ2-2; weak D call: TRBD1 (6 bases). Per germline, CDR1 SEHNR and CDR2 FQNEAQ (reference sequence). The CDR3 spans 12 residues. Trimming shortened V by 8 bases and J by 3 bases, and 7 bases separated the two germline ends. The CDR3 is CASGQYTGELFF. CDR3 coding DNA: TGTGCCAGCGGACAGTACACCGGGGAGCTGTTTTTT.

The chain links TRBV10-3 to TRBJ2-6; 12 bases match TRBD1. Germline V gives CDR1 ENHRY, CDR2 SYGVKD. Losses at the gene ends were 10 bases for V and 5 bases for J; bases not matched to a gene: 15. The CDR3 has 18 amino acids. The CDR3 nucleotides read TGTGCCAGCCGAGAACTGCGGGACAGGGGGCGAAGGGCCAACGTCCTGACTTTC. Its translation is CASRELRDRGRRANVLTF.

In its sample, this clonotype was seen many times. The rearrangement links TRBV20-1 to TRBJ2-7; D is unresolved. Trimming stripped 5 bases from V and 3 bases from J, with 8 bases between. This CDR3 region has 11 residues. The germline CDR1 and CDR2 sequences are DFQATT and SNEGSKA (reference sequence). The CDR3 DNA follows: TGCAGTGCTGAAAGACGCTACGAGCAGTACTTC. Residues: CSAERRYEQYF.

In its sample, this clonotype was seen a few times. The chain couples TRBV11-2 to TRBJ2-7; 7 positions agree with TRBD1. CDR1 SGHAT and CDR2 FQNNGV come from the germline V gene. Germline trimming cut 6 bases from V and 0 bases from J; bases unmatched to any gene: 11. The CDR3 runs 16 residues. The CDR3 loop reads CASSQAGTVHSYEQYF. The CDR3 region has the DNA TGTGCCAGCAGTCAAGCCGGGACAGTACACTCCTACGAGCAGTACTTC.

The chain is built from TRBV9 and TRBJ2-5, with D perhaps TRBD2 (5 bases). Germline V gene lookup returns CDR1 SGDLS and CDR2 YYNGEE. Trimming shortened V by 4 bases and J by 5 bases, and 21 bases separated the two germline ends. The CDR3 is 16 amino acids. The chain's CDR3 is CASSPTTKRYMETQYF. The DNA of the CDR3 is TGTGCCAGCAGCCCGACGACTAAAAGGTATATGGAGACCCAGTACTTC.

This chain connects TRBV29-1 to TRBJ2-2; D gene unclear. The CDR3 is made up of 15 amino acids. V lost 2 bases and J lost 4, with 14 bases in between. CDR1 is SQVTM, CDR2 ANQGSEA, per germline. Here the CDR3 DNA reads TGCAGCGTTGAATCGACATTGGAGACCACCGGGGAGCTGTTTTTT. Translated: CSVESTLETTGELFF.

The rearrangement joins TRBV9 to TRBJ1-1, with D perhaps matching TRBD1 (5 bases). V lost 9 bases, J lost 0 bases, and 12 bases lay in between. The CDR3 consists of 13 residues. Germline loops: CDR1 SGDLS, CDR2 YYNGEE. The CDR3 sequence is CATAQGMNTEAFF. DNA of the CDR3: TGTGCCACGGCTCAGGGTATGAACACTGAAGCTTTCTTT.

This clonotype was seen ten or more times. The chain joins TRBV15 to TRBJ1-2; D gene ambiguous. Deletions cut 1 base from V and 1 base from J, with 13 bases between. In germline, CDR1 is LNHNV, CDR2 YYDKDF (reference sequence). This CDR3 spans 16 amino acids. CDR3 nucleotides: TGTGCCACCAGCAGAGTCGGGCCAGCCCTTAACTATGGCTACACCTTC. Protein product: CATSRVGPALNYGYTF.